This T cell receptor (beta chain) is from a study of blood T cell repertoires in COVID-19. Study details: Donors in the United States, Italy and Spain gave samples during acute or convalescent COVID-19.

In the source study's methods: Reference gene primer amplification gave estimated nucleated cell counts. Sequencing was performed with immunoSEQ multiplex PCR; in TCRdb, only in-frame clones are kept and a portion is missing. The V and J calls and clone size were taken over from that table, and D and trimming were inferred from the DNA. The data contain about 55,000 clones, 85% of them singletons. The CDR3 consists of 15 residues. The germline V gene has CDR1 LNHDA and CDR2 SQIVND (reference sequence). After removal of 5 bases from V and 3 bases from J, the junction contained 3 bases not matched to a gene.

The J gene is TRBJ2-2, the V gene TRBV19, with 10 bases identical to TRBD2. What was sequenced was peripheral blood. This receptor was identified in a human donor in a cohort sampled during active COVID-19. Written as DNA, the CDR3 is TGTGCCAGTAGTGGCCTAGCGGGGGACACCGGGGAGCTGTTTTTT. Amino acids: CASSGLAGDTGELFF.